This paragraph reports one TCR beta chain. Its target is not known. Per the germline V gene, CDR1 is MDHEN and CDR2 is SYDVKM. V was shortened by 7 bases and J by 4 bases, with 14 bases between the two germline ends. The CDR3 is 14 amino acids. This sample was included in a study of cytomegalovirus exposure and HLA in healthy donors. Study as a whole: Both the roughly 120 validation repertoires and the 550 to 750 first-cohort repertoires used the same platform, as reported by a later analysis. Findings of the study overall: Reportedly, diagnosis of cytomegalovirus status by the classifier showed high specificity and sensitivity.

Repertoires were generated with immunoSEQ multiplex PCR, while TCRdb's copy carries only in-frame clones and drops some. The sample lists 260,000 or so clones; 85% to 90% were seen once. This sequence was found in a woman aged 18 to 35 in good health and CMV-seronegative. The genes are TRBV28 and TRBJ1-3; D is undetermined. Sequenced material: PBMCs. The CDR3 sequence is CASIPRITGNTIYF. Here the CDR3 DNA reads TGTGCCAGCATCCCGAGGATTACGGGAAACACCATATATTTT.